A selection of T cell receptor beta chains follows, all from one sample in a study of long-term antiretroviral therapy in people with HIV. Clones were sequenced by immunoSEQ multiplex PCR, and TCRdb holds only the in-frame ones, with some missing. The table shows more than 45,000 clones, with about 86% occurring only once. The specimen was unsorted PBMCs, collected 0.8 years after starting antiretroviral therapy. The receptors stem from a woman aged 18-29 years with HIV. Both conserved end residues are part of each CDR3. Each record gives: clone size, J gene, V gene, D gene, CDR3 DNA, CDR3 protein. A D gene is named only where the DNA matches it firmly. Where a row states a size, it is once, few, many or the class of an expanded clone; other rows omit it.

>few|TRBJ1-2|TRBV9|NA
TGTGCCAGCAGCGCAATACAGGAATTGGGCTATGGCTACACCTTC
CASSAIQELGYGYTF
>NA|TRBJ2-3|TRBV11-2|NA
TGTGCCAGCGAGCAAGGGGTAGCCGGAAAAAGCCCGTATTTT
CASEQGVAGKSPYF
>few|TRBJ2-7|TRBV10-1|NA
TGCGCCAGCAGTGAACCGAACAGGTACGAGCAGTACTTC
CASSEPNRYEQYF
>NA|TRBJ2-7|TRBV2|TRBD1
TGTGCCAGCAGAGAGGGGGCCTCGGATGCCTACGAGCAGTACTTC
CASREGASDAYEQYF
>NA|TRBJ2-7|TRBV19|NA
TGTGCCAGTAGTATATCACACCTGGGAGACGAGCAGTACTTC
CASSISHLGDEQYF
>once|TRBJ2-3|TRBV18|TRBD2
TGTGCCAGCTCACCACCCGGGACTAGCGGGAGTAGGGGCACAGATACGCAGTATTTT
CASSPPGTSGSRGTDTQYF
>NA|TRBJ2-7|TRBV28|NA
TGTGCCAGCAGTTCCGTCAGGACACCCTCGTACGAGCAGTACTTC
CASSSVRTPSYEQYF
>NA|TRBJ2-7|TRBV5-1|TRBD2
TGCGCCAGCAGCTCAGGGACTAGCGGGAGAACGGGTGTGAACGAGCAGTACTTC
CASSSGTSGRTGVNEQYF
>NA|TRBJ2-7|TRBV9|TRBD2
TGTGCCAGCAGCCCCCCCCGGCTAGCGGGAGTCCACGAGCAGTACTTC
CASSPPRLAGVHEQYF
>NA|TRBJ2-3|TRBV9|NA
TGTGCCAGCAGCGTAGGCGGGCCAACCACAGATACGCAGTATTTT
CASSVGGPTTDTQYF
>NA|TRBJ1-2|TRBV27|NA
TGTGCCAGCAGTGGCGGCAGGGAGGATGGCTACACCTTC
CASSGGREDGYTF
>NA|TRBJ2-5|TRBV9|TRBD2
TGTGCCAGCAGCGGTAGCGGGAGGGCCTATCAAGAGACCCAGTACTTC
CASSGSGRAYQETQYF
>NA|TRBJ2-1|TRBV9|NA
TGTGCCAGCAGCGCAGGGACTCCACCTCGGGATGAGCAGTTCTTC
CASSAGTPPRDEQFF
>NA|TRBJ1-2|TRBV19|NA
TGTGCCAGTAGGCTGACAGCGAACTATGGCTACACCTTC
CASRLTANYGYTF
>NA|TRBJ2-3|TRBV28|NA
TGTGCCAGCAGTTTATTAGGGACAGATACGCAGTATTTT
CASSLLGTDTQYF
>NA|TRBJ2-5|TRBV21-1|NA
TGTGCCAGCAGCAAAGAGGGGACTAGCAGGGAAGCAGAGACCCAGTACTTC
CASSKEGTSREAETQYF
>NA|TRBJ2-5|TRBV19|TRBD2
TGTGCCAGTAGTAAGGGACTAGCGGGAGGTGCCCAGTACTTC
CASSKGLAGGAQYF
>NA|TRBJ1-2|TRBV5-1|NA
TGCGCCAGCAGCCACACCCTGGGAGGCTACACCTTC
CASSHTLGGYTF
>NA|TRBJ2-7|TRBV27|TRBD2
TGTGCCAGCAGTCAAGGACTAGCGGGAGGTGCGTACGAGCAGTACTTC
CASSQGLAGGAYEQYF
>NA|TRBJ1-2|TRBV19|NA
TGTGCCAGTACTCATACGCCGGGGCCGAACACGATTGCCTATGGCTACACCTTC
CASTHTPGPNTIAYGYTF
>NA|TRBJ1-3|TRBV11-2|NA
TGTGCCAGCAGCTCAGGACTTGATGGGATTTTT
CASSSGLDGIF
>NA|TRBJ2-7|TRBV5-6|TRBD2
TGTGCCAGCAGCTTGGTAGCGGGAGACCACGAGCAGTACTTC
CASSLVAGDHEQYF
>NA|TRBJ1-2|TRBV7-9|NA
TGTGCCATACAACGACAGACTAACTATGGCTACACCTTC
CAIQRQTNYGYTF